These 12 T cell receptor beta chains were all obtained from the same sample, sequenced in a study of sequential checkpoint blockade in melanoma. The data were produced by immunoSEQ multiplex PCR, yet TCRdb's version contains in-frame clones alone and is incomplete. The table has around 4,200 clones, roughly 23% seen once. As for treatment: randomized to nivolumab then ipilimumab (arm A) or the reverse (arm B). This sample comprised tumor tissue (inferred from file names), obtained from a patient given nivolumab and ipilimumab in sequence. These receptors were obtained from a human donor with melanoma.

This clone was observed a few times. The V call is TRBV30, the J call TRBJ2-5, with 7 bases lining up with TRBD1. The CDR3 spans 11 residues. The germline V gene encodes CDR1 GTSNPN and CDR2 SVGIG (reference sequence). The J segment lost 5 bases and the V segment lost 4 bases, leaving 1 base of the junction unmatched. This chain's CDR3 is CAWTTGETQYF. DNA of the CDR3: TGTGCCTGGACGACAGGGGAGACCCAGTACTTC.

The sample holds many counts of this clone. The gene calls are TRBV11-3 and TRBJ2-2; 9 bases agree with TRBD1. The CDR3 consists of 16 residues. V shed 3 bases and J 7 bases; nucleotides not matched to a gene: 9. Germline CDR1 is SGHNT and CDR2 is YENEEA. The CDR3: CASSFSQGALGGELFF. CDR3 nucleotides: TGTGCCAGCAGCTTCTCACAGGGGGCGCTGGGCGGGGAGCTGTTTTTT.

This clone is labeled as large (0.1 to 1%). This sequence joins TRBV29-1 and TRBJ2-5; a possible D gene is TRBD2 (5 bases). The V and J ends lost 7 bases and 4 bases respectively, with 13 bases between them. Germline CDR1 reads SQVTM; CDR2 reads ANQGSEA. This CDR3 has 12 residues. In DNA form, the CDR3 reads TGCAGCGGTGACCTACGGGGAGAGACCCAGTACTTC. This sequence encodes CSGDLRGETQYF.

As DNA, the CDR3 is TGTGCCAGCAGCGGACCCTCTAGCGGGGGGGGCAACAATGAGCAGTTCTTC. Protein: CASSGPSSGGGNNEQFF. V and J are TRBV11-3 and TRBJ2-1; 12 nucleotides line up with TRBD2. The CDR3 totals 17 residues. Germline V gene sequence: CDR1 SGHNT, CDR2 YENEEA. J was trimmed by 5 bases and V by 5 bases; bases with no gene match: 10.

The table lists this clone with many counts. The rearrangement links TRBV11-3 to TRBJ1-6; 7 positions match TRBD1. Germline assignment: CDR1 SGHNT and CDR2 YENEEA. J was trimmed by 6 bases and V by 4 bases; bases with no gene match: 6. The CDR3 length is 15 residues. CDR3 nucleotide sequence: TGTGCCAGCAGCTCACAGGGGCTTGGTAATTCACCCCTCCACTTT. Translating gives CASSSQGLGNSPLHF.

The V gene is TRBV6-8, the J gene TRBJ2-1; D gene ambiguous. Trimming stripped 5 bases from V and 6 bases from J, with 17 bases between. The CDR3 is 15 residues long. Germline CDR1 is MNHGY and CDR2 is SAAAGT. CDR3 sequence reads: CASSVGQVMGNEQFF. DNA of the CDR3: TGTGCCAGCAGTGTCGGCCAGGTAATGGGCAATGAGCAGTTCTTC.

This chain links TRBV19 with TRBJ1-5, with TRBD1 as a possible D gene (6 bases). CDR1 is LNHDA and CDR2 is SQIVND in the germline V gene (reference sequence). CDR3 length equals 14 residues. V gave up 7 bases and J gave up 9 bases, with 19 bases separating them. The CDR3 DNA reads TGTGCCAGTAAAAAGGGGGAGTCCTTTTGGCCCCAGCATTTT. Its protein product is CASKKGESFWPQHF.

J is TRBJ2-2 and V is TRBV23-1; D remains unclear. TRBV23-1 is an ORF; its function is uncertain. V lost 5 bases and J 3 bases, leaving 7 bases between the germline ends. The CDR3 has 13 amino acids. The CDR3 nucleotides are TGCGCCAGCAGTTCAAGGTACACCGGGGAGCTGTTTTTT. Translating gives CASSSRYTGELFF.

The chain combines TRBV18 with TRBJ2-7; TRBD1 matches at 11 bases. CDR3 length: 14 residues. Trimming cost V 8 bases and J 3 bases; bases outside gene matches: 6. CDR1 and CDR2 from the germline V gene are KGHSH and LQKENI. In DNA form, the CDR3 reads TGTGCCAGCCGCACCGGGACAGGGGGCTACGAGCAGTACTTC. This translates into CASRTGTGGYEQYF. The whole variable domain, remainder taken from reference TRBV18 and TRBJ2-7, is NAGVMQNPRHLVRRRGQEARLRCSPMKGHSHVYWYRQLPEEGLKFMVYLQKENIIDESGMPKERFSAEFPKEGPSILRIQQVVRGDSAAYFCASRTGTGGYEQYFGPGTRLTVT.

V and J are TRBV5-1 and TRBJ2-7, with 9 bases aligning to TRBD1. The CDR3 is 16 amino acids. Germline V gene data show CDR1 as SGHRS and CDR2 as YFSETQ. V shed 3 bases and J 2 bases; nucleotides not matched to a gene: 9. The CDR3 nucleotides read TGCGCCAGCAGCTCCACCCCGGGACAGGGAACCTACGAGCAGTACTTC. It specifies CASSSTPGQGTYEQYF.

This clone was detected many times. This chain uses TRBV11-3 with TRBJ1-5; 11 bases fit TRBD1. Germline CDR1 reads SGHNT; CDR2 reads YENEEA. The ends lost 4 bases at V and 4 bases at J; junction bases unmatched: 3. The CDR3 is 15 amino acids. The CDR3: CASSSGQGVNQPQHF. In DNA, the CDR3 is TGTGCCAGCAGCTCGGGACAGGGGGTGAATCAGCCCCAGCATTTT.

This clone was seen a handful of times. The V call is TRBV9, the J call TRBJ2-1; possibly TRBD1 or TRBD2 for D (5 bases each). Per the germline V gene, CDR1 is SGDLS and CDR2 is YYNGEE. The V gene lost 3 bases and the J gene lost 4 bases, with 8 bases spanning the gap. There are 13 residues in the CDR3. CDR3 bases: TGTGCCAGCAGCGGGGACGGGTACAATGAGCAGTTCTTC. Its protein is CASSGDGYNEQFF.